These 29 T cell receptor beta chains were all obtained from the same sample, sequenced in a study of spatial heterogeneity in lung cancer. The time point denotes: sample taken at primary tumor resection. In TCRdb, the 5' RACE reads were re-called with MiXCR into one record per CDR3 protein. Of more than 65,000 distinct CDR3 sequences listed, roughly 8% are singletons. Sequenced here: PBMCs, sampled at surgery. These receptors all come from a male donor with early-stage non-small cell lung cancer.

The chain uses TRBV20-1 and TRBJ1-5; the D is unclear. The CDR3 length is 16 residues. V dropped 3 bases and J dropped 0 bases, with 15 bases sitting between them. Germline lookup yields CDR1 DFQATT and CDR2 SNEGSKA (reference sequence). CDR3 amino acids: CSASGFGDNSNQPQHF. The CDR3 nucleotides read TGCAGTGCTAGTGGGTTCGGAGATAATAGCAATCAGCCCCAGCATTTT.

This clonotype was counted many times. The rearrangement joins TRBV4-1 to TRBJ2-3; 10 nucleotides match TRBD2. The germline CDR1 and CDR2 sequences are MGHRA and YSYEKL. Losses at the gene ends were 4 bases for V and 2 bases for J; bases not matched to a gene: 3. The CDR3 covers 15 residues. For the CDR3, the DNA is TGCGCCAGCAGCCCTCTAGCGGGAGCCACAGATACGCAGTATTTT. It encodes CASSPLAGATDTQYF.

CDR3: CASSTAGVAKNIQYF. The CDR3 nucleotides are TGTGCCAGTAGTACCGCGGGGGTGGCCAAAAACATTCAGTACTTC. The V gene is TRBV19, the J gene TRBJ2-4; 7 positions match TRBD2. With 4 bases clipped from V and 1 base from J, the junction kept 4 bases outside the gene matches. The V gene's germline CDR1 is LNHDA and CDR2 SQIVND (reference sequence). The CDR3 runs 15 residues.

This clonotype was observed a handful of times. This chain uses TRBV4-3 with TRBJ2-7; D is undetermined. Trimming took 0 bases from V and 2 from J, leaving 11 bases between them. The CDR3 contains 15 residues. CDR1 is LGHNA, CDR2 YSLEER, per germline. The CDR3 bases are TGCGCCAGCAGCCAAGATCGAGGACCCCCCTACGAGCAGTACTTC. Translated, it gives CASSQDRGPPYEQYF.

This clonotype was picked up many times. V usage is TRBV29-1 and J usage is TRBJ2-1; the match to TRBD2 covers 11 bases. Germline V gene lookup returns CDR1 SQVTM and CDR2 ANQGSEA. The CDR3 extends over 16 amino acids. V trimming: 7 bases; J trimming: 3 bases; junction bases outside the gene matches: 11. CDR3 nucleotide sequence: TGCAGCGCCCGTCTGCCGGGACTAGCGGACTACAATGAGCAGTTCTTC. Protein: CSARLPGLADYNEQFF.

This clonotype occurred many times. The chain links TRBV6-5 to TRBJ1-1; D not certain. The length of the CDR3 is 13 residues. Germline values: CDR1 MNHEY, CDR2 SVGAGI. V lost 6 bases and J lost 3, with 11 bases in between. DNA for the CDR3: TGTGCCAGCAGCCCGGAGTCTTACACTGAAGCTTTCTTT. It yields the protein CASSPESYTEAFF.

The V call is TRBV6-5, the J call TRBJ2-2; 8 nucleotides agree with TRBD1. V lost 5 bases, J lost 4 bases, and 9 bases stayed unmatched. The CDR3 loop spans 16 amino acids. Germline loops: CDR1 MNHEY, CDR2 SVGAGI. This CDR3 reads CASSGDRGRITGELFF. DNA for the CDR3: TGTGCCAGCAGTGGCGACAGGGGACGTATCACCGGGGAGCTGTTTTTT.

This clonotype appeared a few times. This chain uses TRBV7-2 with TRBJ2-1; maybe TRBD1 (6 bases). Germline-derived CDR1 and CDR2 are SGHTA and FQGNSA. The ends were cut back, 3 bases at V and 7 bases at J, with 13 bases in the middle. This CDR3 has 14 residues. CDR3: CASSFFGRGNEQFF. The CDR3 DNA is TGTGCCAGCAGCTTTTTTGGCAGGGGAAATGAGCAGTTCTTC.

In its sample, this clonotype was seen many times. The chain employs TRBV27 and TRBJ2-1; possible D gene TRBD1, 6 bases. Germline lookup yields CDR1 MNHEY and CDR2 SMNVEV (reference sequence). V gave up 3 bases and J gave up 8 bases, with 17 bases separating them. There are 15 residues in the CDR3. CDR3 protein: CASSFGQGRSHEQFF. In DNA form, the CDR3 reads TGTGCCAGCAGTTTCGGGCAGGGGCGAAGTCATGAGCAGTTCTTC.

This clonotype was recorded only once. The chain couples TRBV3-1 to TRBJ1-6; D is ambiguous. V was shortened by 0 bases and J by 7 bases, with 7 bases between the two germline ends. Germline V gene sequence: CDR1 LGHDT, CDR2 YNNKEL (reference sequence). The length of the CDR3 is 14 residues. In DNA form, the CDR3 reads TGTGCCAGCAGCCAAGAACATGGGAATTCACCCCTCCACTTT. Translating gives CASSQEHGNSPLHF. The whole variable domain, remainder taken from reference TRBV3-1 and TRBJ1-6, is DTAVSQTPKYLVTQMGNDKSIKCEQNLGHDTMYWYKQDSKKFLKIMFSYNNKELIINETVPNRFSPKSPDKAHLNLHINSLELGDSAVYFCASSQEHGNSPLHFGNGTRLTVT.

This clonotype has just a few counts. The rearrangement joins TRBV12-3 or TRBV12-4 to TRBJ1-5; D gene uncertain. Trimming cost V 3 bases and J 4 bases, with 7 bases left between them. The CDR3 runs 13 residues. DNA for the CDR3: TGTGCCAGCAGTTTGGGCGCAAATCAGCCCCAGCATTTT. Its translation: CASSLGANQPQHF.

This clonotype was picked up many times. The chain links TRBV19 to TRBJ1-3; D ambiguous. Per the germline V gene, CDR1 is LNHDA and CDR2 is SQIVND (reference sequence). This CDR3 contains 15 residues. The V and J ends lost 3 bases and 0 bases respectively, with 9 bases between them. CDR3 nucleotide sequence: TGTGCCAGTAGTATCCTCAGCCTCTCTGGAAACACCATATATTTT. It specifies CASSILSLSGNTIYF.

This clonotype was seen many times. The rearrangement joins TRBV4-3 to TRBJ1-3, with unresolved D. V was shortened by 0 bases and J by 0 bases, with 9 bases between the two germline ends. Looked up from germline, CDR1 is LGHNA and CDR2 is YSLEER. This CDR3 is 16 amino acids long. The CDR3 nucleotides read TGCGCCAGCAGCCAAGATCAGATTGGCTCTGGAAACACCATATATTTT. Translating gives CASSQDQIGSGNTIYF.

This clonotype has a count of ten or more. The chain couples TRBV4-1 to TRBJ2-7; 8 bases map to TRBD1. CDR1 and CDR2 from the germline V gene are MGHRA and YSYEKL. The CDR3 has 14 residues. V was pared by 3 bases and J by 5 bases, with 6 bases of the junction left unmatched. CDR3 coding DNA: TGCGCCAGCAGCCATACACAGGGGGACAACGAGCAGTACTTC. Translation gives CASSHTQGDNEQYF.

Ten or more counts support this clonotype. The chain combines TRBV7-6 with TRBJ2-3; the match to TRBD2 covers 9 bases. The trim removed 1 base at V and 2 bases at J, leaving 7 bases unmatched. The CDR3 contains 17 residues. Germline V CDR1 and CDR2: SGHVS, FNYEAQ. CDR3 sequence: CASSLGRLAAFTDTQYF. The CDR3 nucleotides are TGTGCCAGCAGCTTAGGGAGACTAGCGGCCTTCACAGATACGCAGTATTTT.

V is TRBV5-6 and J is TRBJ1-5; 7 nucleotides agree with TRBD1. The germline gives CDR1 SGHDT, CDR2 YYEEEE. Trimming cost V 2 bases and J 11 bases; bases outside gene matches: 10. CDR3 length: 14 amino acids. The CDR3 DNA sequence: TGTGCCAGCAGCTTCCGGACAGGTGGTAAGGCCCAGCATTTT. It is translated as CASSFRTGGKAQHF.

This clonotype was detected ten times or more. This rearrangement joins TRBV6-2 or TRBV6-3 to TRBJ2-1, with D perhaps matching TRBD2 (6 bases). The V end lost 5 bases, the J end lost 2 bases, and 19 bases lay between the germline ends. Germline lookup yields CDR1 MNHEY and CDR2 SVGEGT. The length of the CDR3 is 17 residues. This CDR3 is CASSPGAGRGTYNEQFF. CDR3 DNA: TGTGCCAGCAGTCCGGGAGCCGGTAGGGGTACCTACAATGAGCAGTTCTTC.

This clonotype was seen repeatedly, ten times or more. The rearrangement joins TRBV7-9 to TRBJ2-5; D not certain. Germline loops: CDR1 SEHNR, CDR2 FQNEAQ (reference sequence). With 3 bases removed from V and 8 bases from J, the gap between germline ends came to 10 bases. The CDR3 runs 12 residues. The CDR3 sequence is CASSFTGPTQYF. CDR3 coding DNA: TGTGCCAGCAGCTTTACCGGGCCTACCCAGTACTTC.

This clonotype was picked up many times. V and J are TRBV24-1 and TRBJ2-5; D might be TRBD1 (6 bases). V shed 5 bases and J shed 2 bases, with 11 bases lying between them. CDR1 and CDR2 (germline): KGHDR, SFDVKD. The CDR3 totals 14 residues. The CDR3 DNA sequence: TGTGCCACCAGTGTTACAGGGCGACAAGAGACCCAGTACTTC. Translated: CATSVTGRQETQYF.

The chain uses TRBV20-1 and TRBJ1-5, with 8 bases that match TRBD1. V shed 5 bases, J shed 3 bases, and the junction held 6 bases outside the gene matches. Germline V gene lookup returns CDR1 DFQATT and CDR2 SNEGSKA (reference sequence). This CDR3 comprises 14 residues. CDR3 in amino acids: CSASYRGANQPQHF. CDR3 DNA: TGCAGTGCTTCGTACAGGGGGGCCAATCAGCCCCAGCATTTT.

Points on this clonotype: A single base separates this from a much larger clone, so it may be a read error. The V call is TRBV9, the J call TRBJ2-6; a weak D match, TRBD1 (6 bases). Germline V gene lookup returns CDR1 SGDLS and CDR2 YYNGEE. This CDR3 has 17 residues. CDR3 nucleotide sequence: TGTGCCGGCAGCGCCGGAGGACAGTTTTCCGGGGCCAACGTCCTGACTTTC. It translates to CAGSAGGQFSGANVLTF.

This clonotype was recorded many times. This sequence joins TRBV6-2 or TRBV6-3 and TRBJ2-7; 8 bases align to TRBD1. Germline V gives CDR1 MNHEY, CDR2 SVGEGT. The J segment lost 5 bases and the V segment lost 5 bases, leaving 20 bases of the junction unmatched. This CDR3 has 18 residues. The DNA for the CDR3 is TGTGCCAGCAGTCAAGCGGCCCGACAGGGGCGGATGAGCCACGAGCAGTACTTC. Its translation is CASSQAARQGRMSHEQYF.

This clonotype was detected only a few times. The chain carries TRBV20-1 and TRBJ2-1; 7 nucleotides line up with TRBD1. This CDR3 is built from 15 residues. After removal of 5 bases from V and 0 bases from J, the junction contained 7 bases not matched to a gene. Germline values: CDR1 DFQATT, CDR2 SNEGSKA (reference sequence). This CDR3 is CSAPRGSNSYNEQFF. CDR3 bases: TGCAGTGCTCCCAGGGGGTCTAACTCCTACAATGAGCAGTTCTTC.

In this sample, this clonotype turned up many times. This rearrangement joins TRBV15 to TRBJ2-7; no firm D call. This CDR3 is 13 amino acids long. Germline CDR1 and CDR2: LNHNV and YYDKDF (reference sequence). Trimming removed 0 bases from V and 2 bases from J, with 5 bases in between. This CDR3 reads CATSRDRTYEQYF. In nucleotides, the CDR3 is TGTGCCACCAGCAGAGATCGAACCTACGAGCAGTACTTC.

This clonotype was seen ten or more times. V and J are TRBV30 and TRBJ1-1, with D possibly TRBD1 on 6 matching bases. The V gene lost 4 bases and the J gene lost 0 bases, with 9 bases spanning the gap. CDR3 length equals 13 residues. Germline CDR1 GTSNPN, CDR2 SVGIG (reference sequence). The CDR3 reads CAWNRGLNTEAFF. The DNA for the CDR3 is TGTGCCTGGAATAGGGGGTTGAACACTGAAGCTTTCTTT.

With regard to this clonotype: A much bigger clone sits one base away, suggesting this may be a read error. V usage is TRBV7-2 and J usage is TRBJ1-4; D gene unclear. V lost 5 bases and J lost 9, with 10 bases in between. The CDR3 covers 12 residues. CDR1 is SGHTA and CDR2 is FQGNSA in the germline V gene. CDR3 bases: TGTGCCAGCAGCCCAGAACGTAAAAAACTGTTTTTT. This sequence encodes CASSPERKKLFF.

In this sample, this clonotype turned up a few times. The J gene is TRBJ2-1, the V gene TRBV24-1; 13 bases agree with TRBD2. This CDR3 has 17 residues. The trim removed 4 bases at V and 3 bases at J, leaving 5 bases unmatched. Germline V CDR1 and CDR2: KGHDR, SFDVKD. The CDR3 is CATSEWTSGSVYNEQFF. CDR3 bases: TGTGCCACCAGTGAGTGGACTAGCGGGAGTGTCTACAATGAGCAGTTCTTC.

This clonotype ranks as medium-sized (0.01 to 0.1%). This chain joins TRBV7-6 and TRBJ2-3; TRBD1 might be the D (5 bases). With 5 bases removed from V and 11 bases from J, the gap between germline ends came to 14 bases. CDR1 is SGHVS and CDR2 is FNYEAQ in the germline V gene. This CDR3 has 12 amino acids. CDR3 loop: CASSPSDIKQYF. CDR3 nucleotide sequence: TGTGCCAGCAGCCCCTCGGACATTAAGCAGTATTTT.

This clonotype has a count of ten or more. This CDR3 reads CASSPGDRGSNQPQHF. The CDR3 nucleotides are TGTGCCAGCAGCCCGGGGGACAGGGGAAGCAATCAGCCCCAGCATTTT. This rearrangement joins TRBV7-9 to TRBJ1-5; 10 nucleotides line up with TRBD1. The junction had 5 bases not matched to a gene; V was cut back by 5 bases and J by 1 base. The germline gives CDR1 SEHNR, CDR2 FQNEAQ (reference sequence). There are 16 residues in the CDR3.